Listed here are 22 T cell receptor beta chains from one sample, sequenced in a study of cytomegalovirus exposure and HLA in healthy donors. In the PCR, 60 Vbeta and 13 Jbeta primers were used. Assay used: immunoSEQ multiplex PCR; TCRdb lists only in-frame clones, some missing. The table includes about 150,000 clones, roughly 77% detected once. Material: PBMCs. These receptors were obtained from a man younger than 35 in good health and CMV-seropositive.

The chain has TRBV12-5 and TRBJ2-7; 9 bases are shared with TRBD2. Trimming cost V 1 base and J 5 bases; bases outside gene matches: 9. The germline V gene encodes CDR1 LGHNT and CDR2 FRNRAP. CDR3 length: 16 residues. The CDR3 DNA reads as TGTGCTAGTGGTTTGGCTTTTAGCGGGAGTAAGGACGAGCAGTACTTC. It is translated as CASGLAFSGSKDEQYF.

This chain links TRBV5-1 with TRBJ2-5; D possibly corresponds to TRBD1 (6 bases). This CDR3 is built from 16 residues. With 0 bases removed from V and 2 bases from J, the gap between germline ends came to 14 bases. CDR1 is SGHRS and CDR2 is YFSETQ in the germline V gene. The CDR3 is CASSLVQGRSQETQYF. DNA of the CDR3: TGCGCCAGCAGCTTGGTACAGGGACGGAGTCAAGAGACCCAGTACTTC.

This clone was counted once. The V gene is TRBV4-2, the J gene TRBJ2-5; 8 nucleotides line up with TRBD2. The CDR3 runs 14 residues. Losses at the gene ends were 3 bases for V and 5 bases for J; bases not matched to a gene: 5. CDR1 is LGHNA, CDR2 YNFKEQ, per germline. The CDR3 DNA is TGTGCCAGCAGCCAGAGGACTAGCCCTGAGACCCAGTACTTC. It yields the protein CASSQRTSPETQYF.

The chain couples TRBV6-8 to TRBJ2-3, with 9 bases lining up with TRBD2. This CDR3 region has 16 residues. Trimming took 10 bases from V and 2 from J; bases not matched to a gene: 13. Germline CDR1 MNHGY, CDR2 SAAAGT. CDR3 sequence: CATRHRTSESTDTQYF. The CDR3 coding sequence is TGTGCCACGCGACACAGGACTAGCGAATCCACAGATACGCAGTATTTT.

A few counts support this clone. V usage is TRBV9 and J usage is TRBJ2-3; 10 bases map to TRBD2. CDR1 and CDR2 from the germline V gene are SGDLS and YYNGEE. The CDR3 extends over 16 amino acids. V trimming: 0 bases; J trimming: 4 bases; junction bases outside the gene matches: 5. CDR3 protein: CASSVDRLAGADTQYF. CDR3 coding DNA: TGTGCCAGCAGCGTAGACCGCCTAGCGGGAGCAGATACGCAGTATTTT.

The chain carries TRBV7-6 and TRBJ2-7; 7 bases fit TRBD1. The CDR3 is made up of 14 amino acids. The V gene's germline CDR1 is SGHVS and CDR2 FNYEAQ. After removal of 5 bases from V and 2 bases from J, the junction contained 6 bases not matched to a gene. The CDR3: CASSPRQGTYEQYF. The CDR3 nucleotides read TGTGCCAGCAGCCCGAGACAGGGAACCTACGAGCAGTACTTC.

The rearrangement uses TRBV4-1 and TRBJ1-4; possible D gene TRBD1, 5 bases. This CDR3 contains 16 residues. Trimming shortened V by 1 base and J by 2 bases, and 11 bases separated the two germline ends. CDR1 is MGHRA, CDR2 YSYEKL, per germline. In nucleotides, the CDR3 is TGCGCCAGCAGCCAAGGAAAGACAGCGACTAATGAAAAACTGTTTTTT. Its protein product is CASSQGKTATNEKLFF.

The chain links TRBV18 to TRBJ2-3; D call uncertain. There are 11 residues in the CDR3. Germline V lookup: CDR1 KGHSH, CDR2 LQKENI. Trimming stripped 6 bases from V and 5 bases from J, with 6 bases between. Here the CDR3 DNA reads TGTGCCAGCTCTGCACAAGATACGCAGTATTTT. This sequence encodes CASSAQDTQYF.

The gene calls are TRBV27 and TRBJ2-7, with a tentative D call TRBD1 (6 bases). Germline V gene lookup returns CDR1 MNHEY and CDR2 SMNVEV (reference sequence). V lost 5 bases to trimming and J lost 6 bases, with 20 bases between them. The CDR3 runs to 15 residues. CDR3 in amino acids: CASSPTRLIGGEQYF. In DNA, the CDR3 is TGTGCCAGCAGTCCCACGCGCCTAATAGGGGGCGAGCAGTACTTC.

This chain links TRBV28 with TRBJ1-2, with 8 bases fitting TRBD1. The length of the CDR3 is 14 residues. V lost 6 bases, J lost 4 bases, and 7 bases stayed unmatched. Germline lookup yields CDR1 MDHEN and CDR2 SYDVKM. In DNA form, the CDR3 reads TGTGCCAGCAGGACAATCGACAGGGGCTATGGCTACACCTTC. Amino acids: CASRTIDRGYGYTF.

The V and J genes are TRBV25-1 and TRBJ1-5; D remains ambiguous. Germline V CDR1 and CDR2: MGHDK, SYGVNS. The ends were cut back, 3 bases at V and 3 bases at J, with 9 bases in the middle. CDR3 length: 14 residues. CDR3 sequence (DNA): TGTGCCAGCAGTGAGTGGGGAGACAATCAGCCCCAGCATTTT. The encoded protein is CASSEWGDNQPQHF. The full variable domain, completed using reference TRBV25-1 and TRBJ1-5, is EADIYQTPRYLVIGTGKKITLECSQTMGHDKMYWYQQDPGMELHLIHYSYGVNSTEKGDLSSESTVSRIRTEHFPLTLESARPSHTSQYLCASSEWGDNQPQHFGDGTRLSIL.

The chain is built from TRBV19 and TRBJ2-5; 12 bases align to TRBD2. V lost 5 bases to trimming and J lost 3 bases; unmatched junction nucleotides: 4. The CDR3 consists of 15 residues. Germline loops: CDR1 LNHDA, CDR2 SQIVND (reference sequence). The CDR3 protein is CASSRTSGAKETQYF. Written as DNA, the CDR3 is TGTGCCAGTAGTCGGACTAGCGGGGCCAAAGAGACCCAGTACTTC.

CDR3 nucleotides: TGCGCCAGCAGCAACTCACCGCGGGATAATTCAGATACGCAGTATTTT. Translating it yields CASSNSPRDNSDTQYF. This rearrangement joins TRBV4-1 to TRBJ2-3; TRBD2 is a possible D gene (6 bases). Germline V gene sequence: CDR1 MGHRA, CDR2 YSYEKL. The CDR3 loop spans 16 amino acids. V dropped 5 bases and J dropped 4 bases, with 19 bases sitting between them.

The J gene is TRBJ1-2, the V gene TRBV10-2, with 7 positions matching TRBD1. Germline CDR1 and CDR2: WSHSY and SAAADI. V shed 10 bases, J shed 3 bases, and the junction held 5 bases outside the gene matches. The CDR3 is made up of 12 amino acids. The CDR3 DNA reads TGCGCCACGAGGACAGGATACTATGGCTACACCTTC. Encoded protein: CATRTGYYGYTF.

The CDR3 region is CASGRGISYEQYF. Here the CDR3 DNA reads TGTGCCAGCGGAAGGGGAATCTCCTACGAGCAGTACTTC. This chain connects TRBV6-5 to TRBJ2-7; D possibly corresponds to TRBD1 (5 bases). Germline lookup yields CDR1 MNHEY and CDR2 SVGAGI. The CDR3 runs to 13 residues. With 8 bases removed from V and 0 bases from J, the gap between germline ends came to 11 bases.

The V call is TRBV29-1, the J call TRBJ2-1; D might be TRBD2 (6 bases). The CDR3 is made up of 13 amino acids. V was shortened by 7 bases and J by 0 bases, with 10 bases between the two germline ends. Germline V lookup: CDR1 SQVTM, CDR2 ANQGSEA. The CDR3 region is CSGGLSSYNEQFF. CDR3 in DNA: TGCAGCGGCGGACTAAGCTCCTACAATGAGCAGTTCTTC.

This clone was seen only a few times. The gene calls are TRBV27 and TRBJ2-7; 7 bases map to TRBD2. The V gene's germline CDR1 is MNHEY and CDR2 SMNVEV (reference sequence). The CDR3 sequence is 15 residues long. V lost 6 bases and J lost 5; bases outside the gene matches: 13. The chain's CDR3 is CASSQKGGRSDEQYF. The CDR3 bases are TGTGCCAGCAGCCAGAAAGGCGGGAGATCCGACGAGCAGTACTTC.

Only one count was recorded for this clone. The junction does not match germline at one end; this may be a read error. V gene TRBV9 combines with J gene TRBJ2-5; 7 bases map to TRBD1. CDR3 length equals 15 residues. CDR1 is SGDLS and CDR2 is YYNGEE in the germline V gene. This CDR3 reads CPSSVTGDSGETQYF. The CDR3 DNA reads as TGTCCCAGCAGCGTAACAGGGGATTCTGGAGAGACCCAGTACTTC.

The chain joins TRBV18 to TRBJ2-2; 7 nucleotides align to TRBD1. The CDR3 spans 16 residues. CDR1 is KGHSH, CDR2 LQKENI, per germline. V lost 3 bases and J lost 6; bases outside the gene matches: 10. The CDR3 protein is CASSPPDRMRAGELFF. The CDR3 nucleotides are TGTGCCAGCTCACCCCCGGACAGGATGCGCGCCGGGGAGCTGTTTTTT.

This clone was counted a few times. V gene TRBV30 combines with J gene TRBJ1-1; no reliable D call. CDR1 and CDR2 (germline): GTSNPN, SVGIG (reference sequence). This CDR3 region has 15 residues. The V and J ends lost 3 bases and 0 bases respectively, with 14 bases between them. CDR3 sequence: CAWRPMADMNTEAFF. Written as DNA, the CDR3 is TGTGCCTGGAGGCCCATGGCCGACATGAACACTGAAGCTTTCTTT.

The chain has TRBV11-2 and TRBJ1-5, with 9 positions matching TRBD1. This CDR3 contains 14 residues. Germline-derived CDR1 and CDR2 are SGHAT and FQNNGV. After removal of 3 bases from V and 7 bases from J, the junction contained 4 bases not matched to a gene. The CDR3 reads CASSLGTGPQPQHF. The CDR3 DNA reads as TGTGCCAGCAGCTTGGGGACAGGGCCCCAGCCCCAGCATTTT.

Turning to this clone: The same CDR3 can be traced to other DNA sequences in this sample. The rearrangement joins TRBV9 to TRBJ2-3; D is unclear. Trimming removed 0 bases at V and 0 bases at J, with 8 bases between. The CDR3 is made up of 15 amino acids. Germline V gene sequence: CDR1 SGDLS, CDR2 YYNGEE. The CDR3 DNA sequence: TGTGCCAGCAGCGTAGCCCCGTCTAGCACAGATACGCAGTATTTT. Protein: CASSVAPSSTDTQYF.